The 6 T cell receptor beta chains below were found in one sample sequenced in a study of regulatory T cells in long-lasting Graves disease. The authors built TCR beta libraries using iRepertoire HTBI primers and Arm-PCR of CDR3 regions. TCRdb reanalysed the multiplex PCR reads using MiXCR and keeps one entry per CDR3 protein. In the table there are fewer than 450,000 distinct CDR3 sequences, approximately 16% of which are singletons. Regarding time point: newly diagnosed GD, antithyroid drugs for less than 3 months. Extracted PBMC RNA gave rise to the TCR library. In addition, the sample was reused for a study of T cells in Graves' hyperthyroidism and ophthalmopathy.

This sample comprised peripheral blood mononuclear cells (PBMCs), obtained at new diagnosis, from a patient treated with antithyroid drugs. The receptor set was obtained from a woman aged 40 to 50 with Graves disease.

This clonotype was seen at least ten times. The chain employs TRBV10-3 and TRBJ2-1; TRBD2 aligns across 10 bases. The CDR3 has 20 residues. The trim removed 2 bases at V and 2 bases at J, leaving 15 bases unmatched. Germline CDR1 and CDR2: ENHRY and SYGVKD. The DNA for the CDR3 is TGTGCCATCAGTGAGGGGGGGGAAGAGACTAGCGGGTACCCCTACAATGAGCAGTTCTTC. Translation gives CAISEGGEETSGYPYNEQFF.

This clonotype was seen repeatedly, ten times or more. The chain joins TRBV27 to TRBJ2-1; 7 bases align to TRBD1. Looked up from germline, CDR1 is MNHEY and CDR2 is SMNVEV (reference sequence). The CDR3 has 15 residues. Unmatched junction bases numbered 3, after V lost 2 bases and J lost 2 bases. CDR3 nucleotide sequence: TGTGCCAGCAGTTTAGCGACAGGGCCCTACAATGAGCAGTTCTTC. This codes for CASSLATGPYNEQFF.

This clonotype was detected ten times or more. V gene TRBV3-1 combines with J gene TRBJ2-5; D might be TRBD1 or TRBD2, each matching 5 bases. Trimming cost V 5 bases and J 4 bases, with 11 bases left between them. Germline CDR1 reads LGHDT; CDR2 reads YNNKEL (reference sequence). The CDR3 is 13 residues long. The chain's CDR3 is CASSFRAGETQYF. The CDR3 DNA reads as TGTGCCAGCAGCTTCAGGGCGGGAGAGACCCAGTACTTC.

This clonotype was observed a few times. This rearrangement joins TRBV9 to TRBJ1-2; 9 bases map to TRBD1. The V gene's germline CDR1 is SGDLS and CDR2 YYNGEE. This CDR3 is built from 15 residues. V gave up 2 bases and J gave up 8 bases; unmatched junction bases: 10. Here the CDR3 DNA reads TGTGCCAGCAGCGTGAAAGCCGGGACAGGGAGGGGCTACACCTTC. Encoded protein: CASSVKAGTGRGYTF.

Many counts were recorded for this clonotype. This chain links TRBV13 with TRBJ2-1; TRBD1 might be the D (6 bases). CDR3 length equals 16 residues. Germline V gene data show CDR1 as PRHDT and CDR2 as FYEKMQ (reference sequence). V lost 5 bases and J lost 9, with 23 bases in between. DNA for the CDR3: TGTGCCAGCAGCACCCGGGTGGACAGTGCAAGGAGTGAGCAGTTCTTC. Protein: CASSTRVDSARSEQFF. Complete variable domain (other parts from reference TRBV13 and TRBJ2-1): AAGVIQSPRHLIKEKRETATLKCYPIPRHDTVYWYQQGPGQDPQFLISFYEKMQSDKGSIPDRFSAQQFSDYHSELNMSSLELGDSALYFCASSTRVDSARSEQFFGPGTRLTVL.

This clonotype occurred a few times. This rearrangement joins TRBV12-5 to TRBJ1-1; perhaps TRBD1 as D (6 bases). With 1 base removed from V and 1 base from J, the gap between germline ends came to 10 bases. Looked up from germline, CDR1 is LGHNT and CDR2 is FRNRAP. This CDR3 is 15 amino acids long. Written as DNA, the CDR3 is TGTGCTAGTGGTTTGGAGGGGGGACGGAACACTGAAGCTTTCTTT. As protein: CASGLEGGRNTEAFF.